Described below is a single T cell receptor (beta chain) sequence and its context. No antigen is known for it. The table came from immunoSEQ multiplex PCR; TCRdb's copy has only in-frame clones and leaves some out. Of hundreds of thousands of clones listed, approximately 96% are singletons. This sample was included in a study of shared clonotypes between healthy human individuals. Study-wide results and caveats: Rarefaction curves obtained for sorted subsets showed sequencing incomplete despite large depth. Non-shared clonotypes were found to have lower generation probabilities than the clonotypes that were shared by all four of the sorted-subset donors. Shared clonotypes: about 5.3% naive CD4, approximately 3.4% naive CD8, less than 2.5% memory CD4, about 0.41% memory CD8.

CD45RO-negative cells were positively selected for CCR7, leaving out terminally differentiated effector memory CD45RA+ cells. Germline V gene data show CDR1 as SQVTM and CDR2 as ANQGSEA. Trimming removed 6 bases from V and 1 base from J, with 21 bases in between. The CDR3 has 16 amino acids. The source of this sequence is a woman aged 25 to 39 in good health. The chain combines TRBV29-1 with TRBJ1-2, with D possibly matching TRBD1 (5 bases). Sequenced sample: naive CD8+ T cells sorted from blood. The CDR3 nucleotides are TGCAGCGTCGCGGGGCAGGGAGTAGGGGTTAACTATGGCTACACCTTC. It is translated as CSVAGQGVGVNYGYTF.